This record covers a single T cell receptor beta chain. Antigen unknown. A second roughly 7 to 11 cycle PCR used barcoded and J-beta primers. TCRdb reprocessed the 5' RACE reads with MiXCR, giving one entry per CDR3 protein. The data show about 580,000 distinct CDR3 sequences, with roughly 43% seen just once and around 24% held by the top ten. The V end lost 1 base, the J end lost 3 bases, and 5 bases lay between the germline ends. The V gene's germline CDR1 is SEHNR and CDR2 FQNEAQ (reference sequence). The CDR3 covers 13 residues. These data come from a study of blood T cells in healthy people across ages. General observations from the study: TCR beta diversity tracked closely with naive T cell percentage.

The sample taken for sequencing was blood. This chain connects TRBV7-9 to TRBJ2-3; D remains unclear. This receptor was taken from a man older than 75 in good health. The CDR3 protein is CASSLDPTDTQYF. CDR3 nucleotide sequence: TGTGCCAGCAGCTTAGATCCTACAGATACGCAGTATTTT.